These T cell receptor beta chains were read from a single sample in a study of brain T cells in children with intractable seizures. TCRdb keeps only in-frame clones here, not all; method: immunoSEQ multiplex PCR. The table includes hundreds of thousands of clones, more than 85% detected once. The sequencing used peripheral blood, collected approximately 5 months after surgery. The source of these receptors is a boy younger than two with tuberous sclerosis and intractable seizures. Each CDR3 is given with its conserved first and last residue. The D gene is left open where the match is weak. Clone size, where shown, is once, few, many, or a class for clones that have expanded.

j_call	clone_size	d_call	v_call	cdr3_nt	cdr3_aa
TRBJ1-1	.	.	TRBV10-3	TGTGCCATCAGTGAGTCGGCATACACTGAAGCTTTCTTT	CAISESAYTEAFF
TRBJ2-1	.	TRBD2	TRBV2	TGTGCCAGCAGTGAGATCGAATGGGCCGGGACTAGGTCTAGGAATGAGCAGTTCTTC	CASSEIEWAGTRSRNEQFF
TRBJ2-1	.	.	TRBV5-1	TGCGCCAGCAGCTACCACGCACCTAAATCTTACAATGAGCAGTTCTTC	CASSYHAPKSYNEQFF
TRBJ2-3	once	.	TRBV23-1	TGCGCCAGCAGTCAATCGGCAAGGGTTTTAAAGGATACGCAGTATTTT	CASSQSARVLKDTQYF
TRBJ2-3	.	TRBD2	TRBV9	TGTGCCAGCAGCCCTGGACTAGCGGTTAGCACAGATACGCAGTATTTT	CASSPGLAVSTDTQYF
TRBJ2-2	.	.	TRBV27	TGTGCCAGCAGTTTAAGCGGCACCGGGGAGCTGTTTTTT	CASSLSGTGELFF
TRBJ2-3	.	TRBD2	TRBV7-8	TGTGCCAGCAGCTTAGCCGGGACTACCCGGGGAGATACGCAGTATTTT	CASSLAGTTRGDTQYF
TRBJ2-1	.	.	TRBV12-3/TRBV12-4	TGTGCCAGCAGTTTTACCAGGGACAATGAGCAGTTCTTC	CASSFTRDNEQFF
TRBJ1-1	.	.	TRBV5-5	TGTGCCAGCAGCTCTGGACATGGGAACACTGAAGCTTTCTTT	CASSSGHGNTEAFF
TRBJ1-2	.	.	TRBV16	TGTGCCAGCAGCCAATCGCAAGGTCTGGGGATGAACTATGGCTACACCTTC	CASSQSQGLGMNYGYTF
TRBJ2-1	.	TRBD2	TRBV11-3	TGTGCCAGCAGCTTAGATTTAACTAGCGGGAGGAATGAGCAGTTCTTC	CASSLDLTSGRNEQFF
TRBJ2-7	.	.	TRBV12-3/TRBV12-4	TGTGCCAGCAGTTTAGCGCGGTACGAGCAGTACTTC	CASSLARYEQYF
TRBJ1-1	.	.	TRBV6-5	TGTGCCAGCAGTCGGCCTGGACGGAGCACTGAAGCTTTCTTT	CASSRPGRSTEAFF
TRBJ1-5	.	TRBD1	TRBV6-1	TGTGCCAGCAGTGAATGGAGGGGGCTACAACAGCCCCAGCATTTT	CASSEWRGLQQPQHF
TRBJ1-1	.	.	TRBV6-5	TGTGCCAGCAGGAGAACCCGAGGGATGAGCACTGAAGCTTTCTTT	CASRRTRGMSTEAFF
TRBJ2-7	once	.	TRBV11-2	TGTGCCAGCAGCTTCGAGCTCTACGAGCAGTACTTC	CASSFELYEQYF
TRBJ1-1	.	.	TRBV10-1	TGCGCCAGCAGTCCCCGGGACACTGAAGCTTTCTTT	CASSPRDTEAFF
TRBJ1-1	once	.	TRBV10-3	TGTGCCATCATAGGGGACGAGGGGCCTGAAGCTTTCTTT	CAIIGDEGPEAFF
TRBJ1-1	.	TRBD1	TRBV28	TGTGCCAGCAGTCTACAGGGGGCTGAAGCTTTCTTT	CASSLQGAEAFF
TRBJ1-2	few	.	TRBV6-5	TGTGCCAGCAGCCTAGGGACTTACTCTAACTATGGCTACACCTTC	CASSLGTYSNYGYTF
TRBJ1-2	many	.	TRBV7-2	TGTGCCAGCAGCTCCACCAGCTCCATATACACCTTC	CASSSTSSIYTF
TRBJ2-1	.	TRBD2	TRBV4-1	TGCGCCAGCAGCCAAGGATCCCCCGGGACTAGCGGGTCCTACAATGAGCAGTTCTTC	CASSQGSPGTSGSYNEQFF
TRBJ2-5	.	.	TRBV5-6	TGTGCCAGCAGCTTGGTTGGGGTCGGGCAAGAGACCCAGTACTTC	CASSLVGVGQETQYF
TRBJ2-1	.	TRBD2	TRBV19	TGTGCCAGTAGTATCAGCGGGAGCTACAATGAGCAGTTCTTC	CASSISGSYNEQFF
TRBJ1-2	.	TRBD1	TRBV25-1	TGTGCCAGCAGTGACAGGGGGCCCCCCTATGGCTACACCTTC	CASSDRGPPYGYTF
TRBJ2-1	.	.	TRBV27	TGTGCCAGCAGGACATCGGAAGGGGTCATTGGGTACAATGAGCAGTTCTTC	CASRTSEGVIGYNEQFF
TRBJ1-2	.	.	TRBV6-5	TGTGCCAGCAGTTACGCAGGACAGCCTGGCTACACCTTC	CASSYAGQPGYTF
TRBJ2-1	.	.	TRBV18	TGTGCCAGCTCACCCCGACCCGGACAAAGCTCCTACAATGAGCAGTTCTTC	CASSPRPGQSSYNEQFF
TRBJ2-5	.	.	TRBV12-5	TGTGCTAGTGGTTCTAAAATACAGGGAGTCATCCTAACCCAGTACTTC	CASGSKIQGVILTQYF
TRBJ2-7	.	.	TRBV24-1	TGTGCCACCAGTGAACCCCCTGGGCCAAGGCGGTACTTC	CATSEPPGPRRYF
TRBJ2-7	.	.	TRBV7-9	TGTGCCAGCAGCCGCCCGGGGAGAGAGCAGTACTTC	CASSRPGREQYF
TRBJ2-7	once	TRBD1	TRBV7-3	TGTGCCAGCAGCTTAACGAGGGACAGGGGCAACGAGCAGTACTTC	CASSLTRDRGNEQYF
TRBJ1-1	.	.	TRBV5-8	TGTGCCAGCAGCTTGGCTGGGACGAGAAATACTGAAGCTTTCTTT	CASSLAGTRNTEAFF
TRBJ1-3	.	.	TRBV9	TGTGCCAGCAACCCGGTGGCAGCGTCGAACACCATATATTTT	CASNPVAASNTIYF
TRBJ2-1	.	.	TRBV3-1/TRBV3-2	TGTGCCAGCAGCCAATGGACATTCAGGGCAGGCTCCTACAATGAGCAGTTCTTC	CASSQWTFRAGSYNEQFF
TRBJ2-1	.	.	TRBV29-1	TGCAGCGTTGCGAGGGGAGGTGAGCAGTTCTTC	CSVARGGEQFF
TRBJ2-7	.	TRBD1	TRBV6-5	TGTGCCAGCAGTTACTGGACAGGGGACGCCGGCGAGCAGTACTTC	CASSYWTGDAGEQYF
TRBJ1-1	.	.	TRBV5-4	TGTGCCAGCAGCTTTAGCCCCTACACTGAAGCTTTCTTT	CASSFSPYTEAFF
TRBJ1-4	once	TRBD1	TRBV7-9	TGTGCCAGCAGCTTAGGAGGGGGCCGTGAAAAACTGTTTTTT	CASSLGGGREKLFF
TRBJ2-7	.	TRBD1	TRBV19	TGTGCCAGTAGTTCGACAGGGGGCTCCTACGAGCAGTACTTC	CASSSTGGSYEQYF
TRBJ2-1	.	TRBD2	TRBV6-5	TGTGCCAGCAGTTCGAGCGGGAGGCCCTACAATGAGCAGTTCTTC	CASSSSGRPYNEQFF
TRBJ1-4	.	.	TRBV19	TGTGCCAGTAGTCCCGAGGAGGGATATGAAAAACTGTTTTTT	CASSPEEGYEKLFF
TRBJ2-6	.	.	TRBV4-2	TGTGCCAGCAGCCAAGAATTGGGCTCTGGGGCCAACGTCCTGACTTTC	CASSQELGSGANVLTF
TRBJ1-5	.	.	TRBV7-8	TGTGCCAGCAGCTTAGATTTCAGCAATCAGCCCCAGCATTTT	CASSLDFSNQPQHF
TRBJ1-1	many	TRBD1	TRBV5-1	TGCGCCAGCAGCTTAACAGGGGTCACTGAAGCTTTCTTT	CASSLTGVTEAFF
TRBJ2-1	once	.	TRBV7-9	TGTGCCACCAAAGACTTCTCCTACAATGAGCAGTTCTTC	CATKDFSYNEQFF
TRBJ2-1	.	TRBD1	TRBV6-1	TGTGCCAGCAGTGAAGGGCTTTTGGGACAGGGTACTGAGCAGTTCTTC	CASSEGLLGQGTEQFF
TRBJ1-2	.	TRBD1	TRBV7-9	TGTGCCAGCAGGAGGGACAGGGGGCAATTCTATGGCTACACCTTC	CASRRDRGQFYGYTF
TRBJ2-3	.	.	TRBV3-1/TRBV3-2	TGTGCCAGCAGCCAAAACGGGGGAGCGGATTCTAGCACAGATACGCAGTATTTT	CASSQNGGADSSTDTQYF